One and the same sample provided the 10 T cell receptor beta chains below, sequenced in a study of T cells after yellow fever vaccination. TCRdb ran MiXCR on the 5' RACE reads and lists one entry per CDR3 protein. The data hold 500,000 to 650,000 distinct CDR3 sequences, with over 9% observed a single time. The starting material was PBMCs, obtained on the day of the yellow fever booster vaccination. Receptor source: a man in his thirties or forties who received the YFV17D yellow fever vaccine.

This clonotype has only a few counts. The V and J genes are TRBV20-1 and TRBJ1-1; the D gene is possibly TRBD1 (5 bases). The germline V and J ends were trimmed by 4 bases and 4 bases, with 13 bases remaining between them. Germline CDR1 and CDR2: DFQATT and SNEGSKA (reference sequence). The CDR3 consists of 13 residues. The CDR3 region has the DNA TGCAGTGCTATCAACCAGGGTATCACTGAAGCTTTCTTT. Translated, it gives CSAINQGITEAFF.

The sample holds many counts of this clonotype. The rearrangement links TRBV10-3 to TRBJ2-1; perhaps TRBD2 as D (5 bases). V gave up 11 bases and J gave up 2 bases, with 19 bases separating them. Germline-derived CDR1 and CDR2 are ENHRY and SYGVKD. CDR3 length: 15 amino acids. The CDR3 here is CAVTPSGNPYNEQFF. CDR3 DNA sequence: TGTGCCGTCACACCCTCCGGGAACCCCTACAATGAGCAGTTCTTC.

This rearrangement joins TRBV23-1 to TRBJ2-6; D unresolved. TRBV23-1 has ORF status, its function being uncertain. This CDR3 region has 16 residues. V was cut by 8 bases and J by 0 bases, with 14 bases left in between. CDR3 coding DNA: TGCGCCAGCTTAGAGGTACGGTCCTCTGGGGCCAACGTCCTGACTTTC. Its protein is CASLEVRSSGANVLTF.

The V gene is TRBV20-1, the J gene TRBJ1-6; a possible D gene is TRBD1 (5 bases). This CDR3 contains 15 residues. CDR1 and CDR2 (germline): DFQATT, SNEGSKA (reference sequence). V was clipped by 7 bases and J by 0 bases, with 13 bases between them. Written as DNA, the CDR3 is TGCAGTGTTCCGTCAGGGAGCTCCTATAATTCACCCCTCCACTTT. Encoded protein: CSVPSGSSYNSPLHF.

This clonotype has just a few counts. The chain is built from TRBV27 and TRBJ2-5; no clear D gene. From germline, CDR1 is MNHEY and CDR2 SMNVEV (reference sequence). This CDR3 spans 15 amino acids. The V end was cut by 0 bases, the J end by 1 base, with 9 bases between. The CDR3 bases are TGTGCCAGCAGTTTATCGTGGGCAGCCCAAGAGACCCAGTACTTC. Its protein is CASSLSWAAQETQYF.

The rearrangement joins TRBV28 to TRBJ2-3, with 7 bases aligning to TRBD2. The trim removed 2 bases at V and 1 base at J, leaving 6 bases unmatched. CDR1 MDHEN and CDR2 SYDVKM come from the germline V gene. The CDR3 runs 16 residues. CDR3 amino acids: CASSLAGVFGTDTQYF. CDR3 bases: TGTGCCAGCAGTTTAGCGGGAGTTTTTGGCACAGATACGCAGTATTTT.

The chain has TRBV4-3 and TRBJ2-2, with no clear D. Germline V gene data show CDR1 as LGHNA and CDR2 as YSLEER. V gave up 0 bases and J gave up 7 bases, with 9 bases separating them. The CDR3 has 14 residues. In DNA form, the CDR3 reads TGCGCCAGCAGCCAAGATCTTGGGAACGGGGAGCTGTTTTTT. Translated: CASSQDLGNGELFF.

This clonotype has just a few counts. The chain has TRBV5-5 and TRBJ2-5; 8 positions match TRBD2. The CDR3 is 14 amino acids. The V and J ends lost 7 bases and 5 bases, in that order; junction bases with no gene match: 10. Germline V lookup: CDR1 SGHKS, CDR2 YYEKEE (reference sequence). CDR3 region: CASAREGAVETQYF. CDR3 nucleotides: TGTGCCAGCGCTCGGGAGGGCGCGGTGGAGACCCAGTACTTC. The full variable domain, in which reference TRBV5-5 and TRBJ2-5 provide the parts outside the CDR3, is DAGVTQSPTHLIKTRGQQVTLRCSPISGHKSVSWYQQVLGQGPQFIFQYYEKEERGRGNFPDRFSARQFPNYSSELNVNALLLGDSALYLCASAREGAVETQYFGPGTRLLVL.

Only a few counts were recorded for this clonotype. This sequence joins TRBV5-1 and TRBJ2-3; 10 bases line up with TRBD2. The germline gives CDR1 SGHRS, CDR2 YFSETQ. This CDR3 is 15 amino acids long. V was clipped by 5 bases and J by 2 bases; unmatched bases: 5. CDR3 DNA: TGCGCCAGCAGATTAGCGGGAGGAACCACAGATACGCAGTATTTT. Its protein product is CASRLAGGTTDTQYF. The whole variable domain, filled in from reference TRBV5-1 and TRBJ2-3, reads KAGVTQTPRYLIKTRGQQVTLSCSPISGHRSVSWYQQTPGQGLQFLFEYFSETQRNKGNFPGRFSGRQFSNSRSEMNVSTLELGDSALYLCASRLAGGTTDTQYFGPGTRLTVL.

This clonotype was detected a few times. The CDR3 DNA is TGCAGTGCTAGATCCGGGACCAACTCTGGAAACACCATATATTTT. Encoded protein: CSARSGTNSGNTIYF. This chain connects TRBV20-1 to TRBJ1-3, with D tentatively TRBD1 (5 bases). V lost 2 bases and J 0 bases, leaving 11 bases between the germline ends. This CDR3 contains 15 residues. Germline V gives CDR1 DFQATT, CDR2 SNEGSKA (reference sequence).